These 10 T cell receptor beta chains were all obtained from the same sample, sequenced in a study of tumor and adjacent non-tumor tissue in lung cancer. Three rounds of nested PCR, following a modified ARM-PCR protocol, produced the TCRbeta library. TCRdb reprocessed the multiplex PCR reads with MiXCR, giving one entry per CDR3 protein. The data show roughly 220,000 distinct CDR3 sequences, with over 55% seen just once and approximately 25% held by the top ten. This sample's RNA came from whole unsorted tissue. Material: lung tumor tissue. The receptors shown here come from a man aged 60-69 years with non-small cell lung cancer.

Of note for this clonotype: A clone one base away is much larger, so this may be a read error. Here the CDR3 DNA reads TGCGCCAGCAGCCAAGACCTCTTCTCGGAGTCTAGCACAGATACGCAGTATTTT. The encoded protein is CASSQDLFSESSTDTQYF. The rearrangement links TRBV4-3 to TRBJ2-3; D is undetermined. V was trimmed by 0 bases and J by 0 bases, leaving 16 bases between them. CDR3 length equals 18 residues. Germline V CDR1 and CDR2: LGHNA, YSLEER.

This clonotype has just a few counts. This rearrangement joins TRBV20-1 to TRBJ2-5; TRBD2 aligns across 7 bases. CDR3 length: 14 residues. After removal of 1 base from V and 3 bases from J, the junction contained 5 bases not matched to a gene. Germline loops: CDR1 DFQATT, CDR2 SNEGSKA (reference sequence). CDR3 region: CSARVGGMEETQYF. The CDR3 DNA reads as TGCAGTGCTAGAGTGGGGGGGATGGAAGAGACCCAGTACTTC.

This clonotype was seen only a few times. The chain links TRBV6-1 to TRBJ2-1, with 8 bases fitting TRBD2. Germline trimming cut 3 bases from V and 8 bases from J; bases unmatched to any gene: 9. Germline V gene lookup returns CDR1 MNHNS and CDR2 SASEGT. This CDR3 has 15 amino acids. CDR3 loop: CASSDATSGPHEQFF. DNA for the CDR3: TGTGCCAGCAGTGACGCTACTAGCGGTCCACATGAGCAGTTCTTC.

Of note for this clonotype: Since a much larger clone is just one base distant, this may be a read error. This chain connects TRBV20-1 to TRBJ2-3; 8 bases fit TRBD2. The CDR3 has 15 residues. From germline, CDR1 is DFQATT and CDR2 SNEGSKA (reference sequence). CDR3 amino acids: CSPSGTSGNTDTQYF. CDR3 DNA: TGCAGTCCTAGTGGTACTAGCGGAAACACAGATACGCAGTATTTT.

Remarks on this clonotype: Given a much more abundant clone one base away, this may be a read error. The chain is built from TRBV20-1 and TRBJ2-1; 10 nucleotides line up with TRBD2. Germline CDR1 and CDR2: DFQATT and SNEGSKA (reference sequence). CDR3 length: 16 amino acids. The junction had 7 bases not matched to a gene; V was cut back by 1 base and J by 4 bases. Here the CDR3 reads CSARGTQRGGYNEQFF. Here the CDR3 DNA reads TGCAGTGCTAGAGGAACACAGCGGGGGGGGTACAATGAGCAGTTCTTC.

This chain connects TRBV20-1 to TRBJ2-3; weak D call: TRBD2 (5 bases). The germline V gene encodes CDR1 DFQATT and CDR2 SNEGSKA (reference sequence). The V end was cut by 8 bases, the J end by 3 bases, with 21 bases between. The CDR3 extends over 15 amino acids. The CDR3 DNA reads as TGCAGTACTAAAGTTCCCCGGGGATTAACAGATACGCAGTATTTT. The encoded protein is CSTKVPRGLTDTQYF.

The chain couples TRBV18 to TRBJ2-5; TRBD2 agrees at 8 bases. The CDR3 totals 17 residues. CDR1 is KGHSH, CDR2 LQKENI, per germline. V shed 3 bases, J shed 7 bases, and the junction held 16 bases outside the gene matches. The CDR3 region is CASSPPATGGPTWTQYF. The CDR3 nucleotides read TGTGCCAGCTCACCTCCCGCCACGGGGGGGCCGACTTGGACCCAGTACTTC.

Note on this clonotype: An end of the junction does not agree with germline; a read error may underlie this. The chain joins TRBV11-2 to TRBJ2-3; 9 bases fit TRBD1. Germline CDR1 and CDR2: SGHAT and FQNNGV. The CDR3 is 16 amino acids. The CDR3 DNA reads TGTGCCAGCAGCCCTCCCGGGGGACAGGGCCCGGATATGCAGTATTTT. Translation: CASSPPGGQGPDMQYF.

Details on this clonotype: A read error may be the cause here, since a much bigger clone is one base away. This chain connects TRBV12-3 or TRBV12-4 to TRBJ2-7; unclear D gene. The DNA end is a closer match to TRBJ2-1, so the J assignment may be wrong. CDR3 length: 14 amino acids. The CDR3 nucleotides are TGTGCCAGCAGTTTCACCCTAGAAGGCTACGAGCAGTTCTTC. Translating gives CASSFTLEGYEQFF.

Regarding this clonotype: A much larger clone is a single base away; this may be a read error. The genes are TRBV20-1 and TRBJ2-3; TRBD2 aligns across 7 bases. The CDR3 contains 13 residues. The V and J ends lost 2 bases and 15 bases, in that order; junction bases with no gene match: 14. Germline-derived CDR1 and CDR2 are DFQATT and SNEGSKA (reference sequence). In nucleotides, the CDR3 is TGCAGTGCTAGATCCGCAAAGGTGCGGGAGCATTATTTT. Translated, it gives CSARSAKVREHYF.